These 20 T cell receptor beta chains originate from one sample sequenced in a study of OX40 agonist ivuxolimab in advanced cancers. Sequencing was performed with immunoSEQ multiplex PCR; in TCRdb, only in-frame clones are kept and a portion is missing. The table has more than 20,000 clones, 70% to 90% seen once. The sample here was CD4+ or CD8+ T cells sorted from blood, taken in a trial of the OX40 agonist ivuxolimab. Receptors originate from an adult with an advanced solid tumor such as melanoma, head and neck, liver or kidney cancer.

This chain joins TRBV12-2 and TRBJ2-2. TRBV12-2 has pseudogene status. The CDR3 has 12 residues. The CDR3 here is CASRGGTGELFF. In DNA, the CDR3 is TGTGCAAGTCGCGGGGGCACCGGGGAGCTGTTTTTT.

The CDR3: CASSQLAGKETQYF. In DNA form, the CDR3 reads TGCGCCAGCAGCCAACTAGCGGGAAAAGAGACCCAGTACTTC. This chain links TRBV4-1 with TRBJ2-5, with 9 bases aligning to TRBD2. J was trimmed by 3 bases and V by 2 bases; bases with no gene match: 1. Germline CDR1 reads MGHRA; CDR2 reads YSYEKL. The CDR3 covers 14 residues.

In this sample, this clone turned up once. The CDR3 nucleotides are TGCGCCAGCAGCCAAGTAGCGTCCGGGACTCTTCCTCTCGCGGGGGAGCTGTTTTTT. It encodes CASSQVASGTLPLAGELFF. The rearrangement uses TRBV4-1 and TRBJ2-2, with a tentative D call TRBD2 (6 bases). This CDR3 is built from 19 residues. CDR1 MGHRA and CDR2 YSYEKL come from the germline V gene. V shed 1 base and J shed 8 bases, with 26 bases lying between them.

V and J are TRBV4-3 and TRBJ2-3; 7 nucleotides agree with TRBD2. This CDR3 has 17 residues. Germline-derived CDR1 and CDR2 are LGHNA and YSLEER. The J segment lost 3 bases and the V segment lost 0 bases, leaving 9 bases of the junction unmatched. CDR3 DNA: TGCGCCAGCAGCCAAGATCTTGACGGGAGGTGGACAGATACGCAGTATTTT. Protein product: CASSQDLDGRWTDTQYF.

The V call is TRBV28, the J call TRBJ2-7, with D perhaps TRBD2 (5 bases). Trimming removed 4 bases from V and 2 bases from J, with 18 bases in between. Germline CDR1 reads MDHEN; CDR2 reads SYDVKM. CDR3 length: 16 amino acids. The CDR3 DNA sequence: TGTGCCAGCAGTTCCTATCAGGAGGATCCCCCCTACGAGCAGTACTTC. Translated, it gives CASSSYQEDPPYEQYF. Combining the CDR3 with reference TRBV28 and TRBJ2-7 gives the whole variable domain DVKVTQSSRYLVKRTGEKVFLECVQDMDHENMFWYRQDPGLGLRLIYFSYDVKMKEKGDIPEGYSVSREKKERFSLILESASTNQTSMYLCASSSYQEDPPYEQYFGPGTRLTVT.

The chain couples TRBV4-1 to TRBJ2-1; D may be TRBD2 (6 bases). This CDR3 region has 13 residues. The V end was cut by 5 bases, the J end by 8 bases, with 13 bases between. The germline V gene encodes CDR1 MGHRA and CDR2 YSYEKL. The CDR3 DNA reads as TGCGCCAGCAGCGCGAAGTGGGGGGATGAGCAGTTCTTC. The encoded protein is CASSAKWGDEQFF.

This clone is a singleton in its sample. J is TRBJ1-2 and V is TRBV15; the match to TRBD1 covers 8 bases. Germline lookup yields CDR1 LNHNV and CDR2 YYDKDF (reference sequence). V was clipped by 1 base and J by 0 bases; unmatched bases: 10. The CDR3 extends over 18 amino acids. CDR3 sequence reads: CATSRGDRPTIPNYGYTF. The CDR3, as DNA: TGTGCCACCAGCAGAGGGGACAGGCCAACCATTCCTAACTATGGCTACACCTTC.

The chain links TRBV4-1 to TRBJ2-1; TRBD1 matches 9 bases. Germline-derived CDR1 and CDR2 are MGHRA and YSYEKL. This CDR3 has 17 amino acids. V shed 1 base and J 8 bases; nucleotides not matched to a gene: 12. Here the CDR3 reads CASSQVYRTGVVDEQFF. The CDR3 DNA follows: TGCGCCAGCAGCCAAGTCTACCGGACAGGGGTGGTCGATGAGCAGTTCTTC.

This chain uses TRBV13 with TRBJ2-2; no clear D. V was clipped by 5 bases and J by 2 bases, with 9 bases between them. This CDR3 is 14 amino acids long. CDR1 is PRHDT, CDR2 FYEKMQ, per germline (reference sequence). The CDR3 nucleotides read TGTGCCAGCAGCCCCCCTCTAAACACCGGGGAGCTGTTTTTT. Translated, it gives CASSPPLNTGELFF.

The DNA of the CDR3 is TGTGCCAGCACCCTAAACCCTCGGGGATATGGCTACACCTTC. Translating gives CASTLNPRGYGYTF. The chain uses TRBV28 and TRBJ1-2; D uncertain. The V gene lost 7 bases and the J gene lost 5 bases, with 17 bases spanning the gap. The CDR3 spans 14 residues. Germline V gene sequence: CDR1 MDHEN, CDR2 SYDVKM.

The chain employs TRBV9 and TRBJ2-3, with D tentatively TRBD2 (5 bases). CDR1 SGDLS and CDR2 YYNGEE come from the germline V gene. Trimming removed 5 bases from V and 2 bases from J, with 9 bases in between. The CDR3 contains 13 residues. The CDR3 reads CASRTGYTDTQYF. DNA for the CDR3: TGTGCCAGCAGGACGGGGTACACAGATACGCAGTATTTT.

The chain recombines TRBV19 with TRBJ1-4; unclear D gene. The CDR3 is 12 residues long. Germline V CDR1 and CDR2: LNHDA, SQIVND (reference sequence). The V end was cut by 5 bases, the J end by 7 bases, with 8 bases between. CDR3 residues: CASSPHSEKLFF. The CDR3 DNA follows: TGTGCCAGTAGTCCCCACAGTGAAAAACTGTTTTTT.

This clone appeared a single time. This chain joins TRBV7-6 and TRBJ2-7, with D perhaps matching TRBD2 (6 bases). With 5 bases removed from V and 0 bases from J, the gap between germline ends came to 17 bases. This CDR3 is built from 16 residues. The germline V gene encodes CDR1 SGHVS and CDR2 FNYEAQ. CDR3 in DNA: TGTGCCAGCAGCCCGAGCGGGCAGCGGAGCTCCTACGAGCAGTACTTC. Residues: CASSPSGQRSSYEQYF.

This clone turned up a few times. The V call is TRBV6-6, the J call TRBJ1-2; D might be TRBD1 (6 bases). The CDR3 runs to 16 residues. Per germline, CDR1 MNHNY and CDR2 SVGAGI (reference sequence). V was clipped by 5 bases and J by 4 bases, with 20 bases between them. CDR3 nucleotide sequence: TGTGCCAGCAGTCCAACCGCTACAGGGTGGGGCTATGGCTACACCTTC. Its translation: CASSPTATGWGYGYTF.

V gene TRBV7-8 combines with J gene TRBJ2-3; perhaps TRBD2 as D (5 bases). This CDR3 has 16 residues. V lost 5 bases, J lost 1 base, and 16 bases lay in between. Germline lookup yields CDR1 SGHVS and CDR2 FQNEAQ. CDR3 coding DNA: TGTGCCAGCAGCCTTCCCCGGGATTCGGGCACAGATACGCAGTATTTT. As protein: CASSLPRDSGTDTQYF. Full variable domain (missing parts from reference TRBV7-8 and TRBJ2-3): GAGVSQSPRYKVAKRGQDVALRCDPISGHVSLFWYQQALGQGPEFLTYFQNEAQLDKSGLPSDRFFAERPEGSVSTLKIQRTQQEDSAVYLCASSLPRDSGTDTQYFGPGTRLTVL.

The CDR3 protein is CASSLGTLGYEQYF. The CDR3 nucleotides read TGTGCCAGCAGCTTAGGGACATTGGGCTACGAGCAGTACTTC. The chain uses TRBV7-8 and TRBJ2-7; possible D gene TRBD1, 5 bases. Trimming cost V 1 base and J 3 bases, with 10 bases left between them. CDR3 size: 14 residues. CDR1 is SGHVS, CDR2 FQNEAQ, per germline.

The chain links TRBV9 to TRBJ2-3; 12 bases fit TRBD2. This CDR3 is 16 amino acids long. From germline, CDR1 is SGDLS and CDR2 YYNGEE. The V and J ends lost 3 bases and 5 bases, in that order; junction bases with no gene match: 7. The chain's CDR3 is CASSATSSGRGDTQYF. In DNA form, the CDR3 reads TGTGCCAGCAGCGCTACTTCTAGCGGGAGGGGAGATACGCAGTATTTT.

The genes are TRBV7-9 and TRBJ1-4; a possible D gene is TRBD1 (5 bases). The CDR3 covers 15 residues. V dropped 5 bases and J dropped 5 bases, with 15 bases sitting between them. CDR1 and CDR2 from the germline V gene are SEHNR and FQNEAQ (reference sequence). The CDR3 sequence: CASSPGTAANEKLFF. The DNA for the CDR3 is TGTGCCAGCAGCCCAGGGACCGCTGCGAATGAAAAACTGTTTTTT. Together with reference TRBV7-9 and TRBJ1-4, the CDR3 gives the full variable domain: DTGVSQNPRHKITKRGQNVTFRCDPISEHNRLYWYRQTLGQGPEFLTYFQNEAQLEKSRLLSDRFSAERPKGSFSTLEIQRTEQGDSAMYLCASSPGTAANEKLFFGSGTQLSVL.

The chain uses TRBV6-4 and TRBJ2-1; D perhaps matches TRBD2 (6 bases). Germline-derived CDR1 and CDR2 are MRHNA and SNTAGT. V lost 6 bases and J 4 bases, leaving 16 bases between the germline ends. The length of the CDR3 is 15 residues. CDR3 nucleotide sequence: TGTGCCAGCAGCTCCTCGGGGGAGGAGTACAATGAGCAGTTCTTC. Translated, it gives CASSSSGEEYNEQFF.

The V call is TRBV30, the J call TRBJ1-6; 7 positions match TRBD1. V lost 5 bases to trimming and J lost 13 bases; unmatched junction nucleotides: 11. Germline values: CDR1 GTSNPN, CDR2 SVGIG (reference sequence). The CDR3 loop spans 13 amino acids. The CDR3 sequence is CAWANQGVGPLHF. CDR3 nucleotides: TGTGCCTGGGCCAACCAGGGGGTAGGTCCCCTCCACTTT.